This T cell receptor beta chain was documented in a study of T-cell reconstitution after alpha-beta-depleted transplantation in children. Regarding the study as a whole: Surviving recipient T cells and thymic progenitors produced the high day-60 TCRbeta diversity seen in some patients. Newly generated T cells supplied most T-cell counts and diversity one year post-transplant.

Library preparation (for TCRbeta) was performed with unique molecular identifiers. TCRdb re-called the PCR reads with MiXCR, one entry per CDR3 protein. The top ten hold 9.5% to 13% of the sample, which has around 300,000 distinct CDR3 sequences, about a quarter seen once. V was pared by 2 bases and J by 4 bases, with 11 bases between. This CDR3 has 14 amino acids. CDR1 is SGHDN and CDR2 is FVKESK in the germline V gene. Worth noting for this clonotype: Its antigen is unidentified.

The material sequenced was PBMCs, mostly from graft donor cells, taken 180 days after TCRalphabeta/CD19-depleted stem cell transplant. This TCR derives from a male patient aged 10 to 17 who had a stem cell transplant for acute lymphoblastic leukemia, so the T cells may come from the graft donor. The chain is built from TRBV14 and TRBJ1-2; D gene unclear. The CDR3 is CASSQSPAGYGYTF. The CDR3 nucleotides are TGTGCCAGCAGCCAAAGCCCGGCGGGCTATGGCTACACCTTC.